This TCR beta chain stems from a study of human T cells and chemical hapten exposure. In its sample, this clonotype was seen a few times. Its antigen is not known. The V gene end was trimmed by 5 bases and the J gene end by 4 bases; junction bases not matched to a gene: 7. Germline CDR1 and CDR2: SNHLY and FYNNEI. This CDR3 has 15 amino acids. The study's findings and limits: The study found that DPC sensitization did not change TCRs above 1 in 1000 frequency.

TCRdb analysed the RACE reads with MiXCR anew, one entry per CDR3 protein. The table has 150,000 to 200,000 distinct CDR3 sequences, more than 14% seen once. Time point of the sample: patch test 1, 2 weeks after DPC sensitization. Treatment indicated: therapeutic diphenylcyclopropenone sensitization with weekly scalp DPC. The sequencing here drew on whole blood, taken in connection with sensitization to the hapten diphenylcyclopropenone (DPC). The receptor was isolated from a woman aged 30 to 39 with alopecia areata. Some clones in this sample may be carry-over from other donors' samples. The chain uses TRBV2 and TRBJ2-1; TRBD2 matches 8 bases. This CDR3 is CASSPLAGTYNEQFF. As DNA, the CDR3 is TGTGCCAGCAGTCCCCTAGCGGGCACTTACAATGAGCAGTTCTTC.